The clone carrying this TCR beta chain was detected many times. There are 17 residues in the CDR3. The V gene end was trimmed by 2 bases and the J gene end by 2 bases; junction bases not matched to a gene: 11. The germline CDR1 and CDR2 sequences are MNHNY and SVGAGI (reference sequence). TCRdb re-derived calls from the reads in MiXCR, one entry per CDR3 protein. The repertoire holds 120,000 to 150,000 distinct CDR3 sequences, with about 6.5% as singletons. The source of the sample is a study of T cell repertoires in cytomegalovirus infection. The chain is built from TRBV6-6 and TRBJ2-7; 8 bases line up with TRBD1. The source is a human donor in good health (CMV status not recorded). Some clones in this sample may be carry-over from other donors' samples. The sequencing sample was made of PBMCs. The CDR3 reads CASSYDPRDRSTYEQYF. Here the CDR3 DNA reads TGTGCCAGCAGTTACGACCCCCGGGACAGGTCGACCTACGAGCAGTACTTC.